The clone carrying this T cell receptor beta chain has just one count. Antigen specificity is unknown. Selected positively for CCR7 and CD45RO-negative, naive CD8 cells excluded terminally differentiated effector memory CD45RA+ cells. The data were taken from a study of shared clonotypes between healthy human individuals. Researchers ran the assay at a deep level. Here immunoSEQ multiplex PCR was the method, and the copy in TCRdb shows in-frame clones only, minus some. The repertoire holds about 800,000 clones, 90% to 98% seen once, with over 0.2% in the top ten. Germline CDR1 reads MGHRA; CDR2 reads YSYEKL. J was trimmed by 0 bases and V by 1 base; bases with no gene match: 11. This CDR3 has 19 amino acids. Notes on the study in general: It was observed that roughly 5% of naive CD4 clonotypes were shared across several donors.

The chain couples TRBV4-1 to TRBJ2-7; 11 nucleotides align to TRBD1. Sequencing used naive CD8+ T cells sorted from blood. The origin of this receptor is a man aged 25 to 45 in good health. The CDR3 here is CASSQAPGQGASSSYEQYF. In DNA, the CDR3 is TGCGCCAGCAGCCAAGCCCCAGGACAGGGGGCGTCGAGCTCCTACGAGCAGTACTTC.